The 10 T cell receptor beta chains given below trace back to one sample, sequenced in a study of Graves' ophthalmopathy and Graves' hyperthyroidism. Investigators amplified TCR beta CDR3 regions from RNA transcripts. HTBI primers served in a first-round RT-PCR, which a second-round multiplex PCR followed. TCRdb independently ran MiXCR on the multiplex PCR reads; one entry per CDR3 protein. In the table there are over a million distinct CDR3 sequences, less than 45% of which are singletons. The sample taken for sequencing was peripheral blood or thyroid tissue (not recorded which). The source of these receptors is an adult man with Graves' hyperthyroidism.

This clonotype was recorded at least ten times. The rearrangement links TRBV7-2 to TRBJ1-2, with 10 bases fitting TRBD1. The CDR3 has 15 amino acids. CDR1 and CDR2 (germline): SGHTA, FQGNSA. Losses at the gene ends were 5 bases for V and 6 bases for J; bases not matched to a gene: 9. In nucleotides, the CDR3 is TGTGCCAGCAGCCTAAGACCCGGGACAGGGGATGGCTACACCTTC. Its protein is CASSLRPGTGDGYTF.

This clonotype was counted between two and nine times. The rearrangement links TRBV6-1 to TRBJ2-2; 12 bases line up with TRBD2. V was pared by 11 bases and J by 4 bases, with 11 bases of the junction left unmatched. The CDR3 sequence is 16 residues long. Germline V gene sequence: CDR1 MNHNS, CDR2 SASEGT. CDR3 DNA sequence: TGTGCCGGATCTAGCGGGAGGGGGACCGCCACCGGGGAGCTGTTTTTT. Its protein is CAGSSGRGTATGELFF.

This clonotype was seen repeatedly, ten times or more. This chain joins TRBV29-1 and TRBJ2-7; 7 nucleotides agree with TRBD1. V lost 6 bases to trimming and J lost 0 bases; unmatched junction nucleotides: 5. CDR1 and CDR2 from the germline V gene are SQVTM and ANQGSEA. This CDR3 region has 13 residues. The CDR3 bases are TGCAGCGTGAGGGACAGTAGCTCCTACGAGCAGTACTTC. Its translation: CSVRDSSSYEQYF.

There are many counts of this clonotype. The chain joins TRBV29-1 to TRBJ1-1; the match to TRBD1 covers 12 bases. The CDR3 sequence is 15 residues long. CDR1 SQVTM and CDR2 ANQGSEA come from the germline V gene. J was trimmed by 5 bases and V by 6 bases; bases with no gene match: 10. CDR3 coding DNA: TGCAGCGTCCCGGGACAGGGGGCTTCGTGGACTGAAGCTTTCTTT. It specifies CSVPGQGASWTEAFF. The entire variable domain, with the rest obtained from reference TRBV29-1 and TRBJ1-1, is as follows: SAVISQKPSRDICQRGTSLTIQCQVDSQVTMMFWYRQQPGQSLTLIATANQGSEATYESGFVIDKFPISRPNLTFSTLTVSNMSPEDSSIYLCSVPGQGASWTEAFFGQGTRLTVV.

This clonotype was detected ten times or more. The rearrangement links TRBV20-1 to TRBJ2-7; D might be TRBD1 (6 bases). Germline V CDR1 and CDR2: DFQATT, SNEGSKA (reference sequence). The CDR3 contains 13 residues. The CDR3 loop reads CSGNSRDTYEQYF. For the CDR3, the DNA is TGCAGCGGAAACTCCAGGGACACCTACGAGCAGTACTTC.

This clonotype was detected only a few times. The chain joins TRBV7-9 to TRBJ1-5; D not resolved. Germline V gives CDR1 SEHNR, CDR2 FQNEAQ (reference sequence). Trimming removed 6 bases from V and 4 bases from J, with 16 bases in between. CDR3 length: 15 residues. The CDR3 reads CASSLPPGMNQPQHF. CDR3 coding DNA: TGTGCCAGCAGTTTACCCCCCGGGATGAATCAGCCCCAGCATTTT.

In this sample, this clonotype turned up many times. The V and J genes are TRBV29-1 and TRBJ1-2, with D unresolved. Trimming left V 4 bases short and J 3 bases short, with 6 bases between. This CDR3 contains 11 residues. Germline lookup yields CDR1 SQVTM and CDR2 ANQGSEA. CDR3 amino acids: CSVVLDYGYTF. The CDR3 DNA reads as TGCAGCGTTGTCTTAGACTATGGCTACACCTTC.

Notes on this clonotype: A read error is likely, as this CDR3 ends without the conserved phenylalanine or tryptophan. The DNA is omitted, as the CDR3 cannot be located on it reliably, and the CDR3 follows TCRdb's listing. This chain links TRBV7-4 with TRBJ2-7; TRBD2 reflects the table's D call only, with no check against the DNA. The length of the CDR3 is 11 amino acids, counting both ends. Germline assignment: CDR1 SGHVT and CDR2 SQSDAQ. The chain's CDR3 is CASSARRPLAG.

The rearrangement joins TRBV10-2 to TRBJ2-5, with 9 positions matching TRBD2. The DNA end lines up better with TRBJ2-1; the J call may be wrong. From germline, CDR1 is WSHSY and CDR2 SAAADI. The CDR3 runs 17 residues. DNA of the CDR3: TGCGCCAGCAGTGATGGAGCTAGCGGGGCCCTCTACAATGAGCAGTTCTTC. This sequence encodes CASSDGASGALYNEQFF.

In the case of this clonotype: Relative to the germline gene, one junction end is altered; a read error may explain this. DNA of the CDR3: TGTGCCAGTTCAACAAAGGACAGGAACTATGTCTACACCTTC. Residues: CASSTKDRNYVYTF. The J gene is TRBJ1-2, the V gene TRBV28, with 7 nucleotides matching TRBD1. CDR3 length: 14 amino acids. CDR1 is MDHEN and CDR2 is SYDVKM in the germline V gene.